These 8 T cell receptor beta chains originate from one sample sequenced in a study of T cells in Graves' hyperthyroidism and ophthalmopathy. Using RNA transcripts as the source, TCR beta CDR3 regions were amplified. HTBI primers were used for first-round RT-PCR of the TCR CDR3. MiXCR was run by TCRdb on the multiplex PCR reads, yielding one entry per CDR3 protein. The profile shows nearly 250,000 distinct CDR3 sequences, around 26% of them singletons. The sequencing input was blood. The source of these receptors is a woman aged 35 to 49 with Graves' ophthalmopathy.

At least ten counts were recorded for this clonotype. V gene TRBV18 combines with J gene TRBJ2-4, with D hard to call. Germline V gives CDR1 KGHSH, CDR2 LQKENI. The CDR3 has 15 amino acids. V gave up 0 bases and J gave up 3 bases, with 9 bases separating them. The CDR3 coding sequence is TGTGCCAGCTCACCACCCCCCGTAGGCAAAAACATTCAGTACTTC. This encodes CASSPPPVGKNIQYF.

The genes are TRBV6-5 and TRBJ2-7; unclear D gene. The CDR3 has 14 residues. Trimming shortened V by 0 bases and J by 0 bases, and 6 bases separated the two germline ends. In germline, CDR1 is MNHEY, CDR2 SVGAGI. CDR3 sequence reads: CASSYSMYSYEQYF. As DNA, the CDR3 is TGTGCCAGCAGTTACTCGATGTACTCCTACGAGCAGTACTTC.

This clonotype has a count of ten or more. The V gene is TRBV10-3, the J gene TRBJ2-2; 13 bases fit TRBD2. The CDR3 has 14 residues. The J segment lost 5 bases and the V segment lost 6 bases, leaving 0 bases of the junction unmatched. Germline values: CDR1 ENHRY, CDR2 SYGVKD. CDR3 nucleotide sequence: TGTGCCATCAGGGGACTAGCGGGAACCGGGGAGCTGTTTTTT. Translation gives CAIRGLAGTGELFF.

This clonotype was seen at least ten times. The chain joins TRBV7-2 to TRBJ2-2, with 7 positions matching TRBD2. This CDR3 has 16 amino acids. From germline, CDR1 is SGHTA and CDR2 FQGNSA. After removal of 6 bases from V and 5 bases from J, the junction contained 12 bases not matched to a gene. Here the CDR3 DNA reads TGTGCCAGCAGAGCAACGGCTAGCGGAATAACCGGGGAGCTGTTTTTT. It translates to CASRATASGITGELFF.

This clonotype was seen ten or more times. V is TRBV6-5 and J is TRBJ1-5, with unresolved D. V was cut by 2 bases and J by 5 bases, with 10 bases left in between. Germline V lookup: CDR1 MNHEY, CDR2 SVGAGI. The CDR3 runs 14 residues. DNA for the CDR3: TGTGCCAGCAGTTACCGGGGAAGAGATCAGCCCCAGCATTTT. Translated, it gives CASSYRGRDQPQHF.

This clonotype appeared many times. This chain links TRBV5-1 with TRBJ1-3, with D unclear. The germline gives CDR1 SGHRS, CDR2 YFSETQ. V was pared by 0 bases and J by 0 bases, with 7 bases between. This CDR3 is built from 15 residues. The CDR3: CASSLDGSSGNTIYF. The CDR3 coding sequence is TGCGCCAGCAGCTTGGACGGGAGCTCTGGAAACACCATATATTTT. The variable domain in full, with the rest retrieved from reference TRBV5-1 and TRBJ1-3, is KAGVTQTPRYLIKTRGQQVTLSCSPISGHRSVSWYQQTPGQGLQFLFEYFSETQRNKGNFPGRFSGRQFSNSRSEMNVSTLELGDSALYLCASSLDGSSGNTIYFGEGSWLTVV.

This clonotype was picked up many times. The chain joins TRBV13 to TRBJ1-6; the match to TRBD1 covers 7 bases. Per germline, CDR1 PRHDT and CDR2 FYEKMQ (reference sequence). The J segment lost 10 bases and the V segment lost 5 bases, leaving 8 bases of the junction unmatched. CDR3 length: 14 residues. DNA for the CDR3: TGTGCCAGCAGCGGTGACAGGGCGGGATCACCCCTCCACTTT. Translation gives CASSGDRAGSPLHF.

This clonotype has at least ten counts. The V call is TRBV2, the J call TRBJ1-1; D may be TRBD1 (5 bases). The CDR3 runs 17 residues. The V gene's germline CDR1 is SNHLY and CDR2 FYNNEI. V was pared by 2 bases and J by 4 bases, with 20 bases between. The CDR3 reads CASSERGLSGTVTEAFF. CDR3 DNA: TGTGCCAGCAGTGAAAGGGGCTTGTCAGGGACGGTCACTGAAGCTTTCTTT.